Detailed here is one T cell receptor (beta chain). Its cognate antigen is unknown. The data stem from a study of PD-1 blockade in classical Hodgkin lymphoma. Overall study: Every 2 weeks, patients got 3 mg/kg intravenous nivolumab.

Assay used: immunoSEQ multiplex PCR; TCRdb lists only in-frame clones, some missing. This table has about 93,000 clones, 80% to 95% appearing once. The CDR3 length is 14 residues. The V and J ends lost 5 bases and 4 bases respectively, with 14 bases between them. Germline V gives CDR1 MDHEN, CDR2 SYDVKM. General observations from the study: Baseline diversity resembling that of newly diagnosed patients was seen in complete responders. The study found that TCR diversity rose significantly by C4D1 in CD4+ but not CD8+ cells.

Every patient experienced relapse after autologous stem cell transplantation, and brentuximab vedotin exposure varied. Classification of best responses gave complete response, partial response or progressive disease. The TCR sequence derives from a human donor with classical Hodgkin lymphoma. The specimen was peripheral blood mononuclear cells (PBMCs), collected before the second cycle of nivolumab. The rearrangement joins TRBV28 to TRBJ1-2, with D possibly being TRBD1 (6 bases). Written as DNA, the CDR3 is TGTGCCAGCAGTGTCGGGGGCGCGGGCTATGGCTACACCTTC. It is translated as CASSVGGAGYGYTF.